The 15 T cell receptor beta chains below all came from one sample that was sequenced in a study of tumor and adjacent non-tumor tissue in lung cancer. The library came from three nested PCR rounds adapted from ARM-PCR protocols. TCRdb passed the multiplex PCR reads through MiXCR, listing each CDR3 protein once. The sample yields some 93,000 distinct CDR3 sequences, 67% seen once. The template was RNA from unsorted bulk tissue. Input material: lung tumor tissue. The origin of the receptors is a man aged 55 to 70 with non-small cell lung cancer.

Notes on this clonotype: A single base separates this from a much larger clone, so it may be a read error. The rearrangement uses TRBV6-5 and TRBJ2-5, with D hard to call. This CDR3 region has 15 residues. Germline V gene data show CDR1 as MNHEY and CDR2 as SVGAGI. With 0 bases removed from V and 5 bases from J, the gap between germline ends came to 13 bases. The CDR3 DNA reads TGTGCCAGCAGTTACTCGTTGGGGATGAGTGAGACCCAGTACTTC. Encoded protein: CASSYSLGMSETQYF.

A remark on this clonotype: A read error may explain this, as a much larger clone is one base away. In DNA form, the CDR3 reads TGCGCCAGCAGCTTGTCAGGGTTCAAACAGCCCCAGCATTTT. Its translation is CASSLSGFKQPQHF. The chain joins TRBV5-1 to TRBJ1-5; possible D gene TRBD1, 5 bases. Trimming took off 1 base at V and 7 bases at J, with 12 bases between the two ends. CDR3 length: 14 amino acids. CDR1 is SGHRS and CDR2 is YFSETQ in the germline V gene.

CDR3 loop: CASQWAGTNGYTF. In DNA, the CDR3 is TGTGCCAGCCAGTGGGCCGGAACTAATGGCTACACCTTC. V and J are TRBV19 and TRBJ1-2, with D hard to call. CDR3 size: 13 residues. The germline V gene encodes CDR1 LNHDA and CDR2 SQIVND (reference sequence). Trimming took 9 bases from V and 6 from J, leaving 17 bases between them.

This clonotype was detected many times. No conserved phenylalanine or tryptophan is present at the end of the CDR3, so a read error is the likely explanation. The V gene is TRBV11-2, the J gene TRBJ2-1; 9 bases align to TRBD1. The germline V gene encodes CDR1 SGHAT and CDR2 FQNNGV. Unmatched junction bases numbered 9, after V lost 1 base and J lost 8 bases. The length of the CDR3 is 16 residues. CDR3 protein: CASSLASGTGFYEQFS. The CDR3, as DNA: TGTGCCAGCAGCTTAGCTTCAGGGACAGGGTTCTATGAGCAGTTCTCC.

As regards this clonotype: Since the CDR3 does not end with the conserved phenylalanine or tryptophan, this likely comes from a read error. The chain uses TRBV12-3 or TRBV12-4 and TRBJ1-5, with 10 nucleotides matching TRBD1. The CDR3 sequence is 17 residues long. The V and J ends lost 2 bases and 2 bases, in that order; junction bases with no gene match: 6. The CDR3 is CASSLLTGGNGNQPQHY. DNA for the CDR3: TGTGCCAGCAGTTTATTGACAGGGGGCAATGGCAATCAGCCCCAGCATTAT.

As concerns this clonotype: Given a much more abundant clone one base away, this may be a read error. The J gene is TRBJ2-5, the V gene TRBV14; D is perhaps TRBD2 (5 bases). This CDR3 comprises 14 residues. The germline gives CDR1 SGHDN, CDR2 FVKESK. CDR3 DNA: TGTACCAGCAGCCAAGTAGGTCGGGAAGAGACCCTGTACTTC. Amino acids: CTSSQVGREETLYF.

The chain has TRBV4-2 and TRBJ2-2, with 14 bases identical to TRBD2. Germline-derived CDR1 and CDR2 are LGHNA and YNFKEQ. The CDR3 covers 20 residues. The junction had 14 bases not matched to a gene; V was cut back by 8 bases and J by 0 bases. The CDR3 spells CASPKAGTSGSETNTGELFF. CDR3 nucleotide sequence: TGTGCCAGCCCAAAGGCCGGGACTAGCGGGAGCGAGACGAACACCGGGGAGCTGTTTTTT.

In the case of this clonotype: One end of the junction varies from germline; a read error may be responsible. V and J are TRBV5-4 and TRBJ2-2, with D tentatively TRBD2 (5 bases). In germline, CDR1 is SGHNT, CDR2 YYREEE (reference sequence). This CDR3 comprises 13 residues. The CDR3 region has the DNA TGTGCCAGCAGCGCCGGACCGGCCGGGGAACTGTTTTTT. Translation: CASSAGPAGELFF.

With regard to this clonotype: In this CDR3 the conserved last residue, phenylalanine or tryptophan, is missing, so a read error is likely. The chain couples TRBV6-2 or TRBV6-3 to TRBJ1-5, with D unclear. Per the germline V gene, CDR1 is MNHEY and CDR2 is SVGEGT. CDR3 size: 16 residues. CDR3 coding DNA: TGTGTCAGCAGTAAATCCGGGATGGGGATATTTGAGCCCCAGCATTTG. It translates to CVSSKSGMGIFEPQHL.

On this clonotype: Relative to the germline gene, one junction end is altered; a read error may explain this. V and J are TRBV11-3 and TRBJ2-7; D unresolved. The CDR3 is 14 residues long. The germline V gene encodes CDR1 SGHNT and CDR2 YENEEA. CDR3: CASSPSWVSDEKYF. The CDR3 DNA follows: TGTGCCAGCAGCCCGTCGTGGGTGTCCGACGAGAAGTACTTC.

With regard to this clonotype: Since a much larger clone is just one base distant, this may be a read error. The rearrangement uses TRBV7-2 and TRBJ2-1; a possible D gene is TRBD2 (5 bases). V lost 5 bases and J 8 bases, leaving 22 bases between the germline ends. The germline gives CDR1 SGHTA, CDR2 FQGNSA. The CDR3 sequence is 16 residues long. CDR3 in DNA: TGTGCCAGCAGCCTTTTCTCTGCGGGTCTGAACGATGAGCAGTTCTTC. It codes for CASSLFSAGLNDEQFF.

A note on this clonotype: One junction end disagrees with the germline gene, perhaps due to a read error. J is TRBJ1-2 and V is TRBV6-1, with 7 bases matching TRBD1. The V gene's germline CDR1 is MNHNS and CDR2 SASEGT. The CDR3 extends over 18 amino acids. The CDR3 DNA follows: TGCTCCAGCAGGGGGGTCGACAGGACATTCGTTAAGGGCTATGGCTACACCTTC. Protein sequence: CSSRGVDRTFVKGYGYTF.

As regards this clonotype: A much larger clone lies one base from this, so it may be a read error. The CDR3 ends on some other residue instead of the conserved phenylalanine or tryptophan, so this is likely a read error. This rearrangement joins TRBV30 to TRBJ1-2; D might be TRBD1 (5 bases). Trimming cost V 5 bases and J 4 bases, with 20 bases left between them. The CDR3 sequence is 15 residues long. The V gene's germline CDR1 is GTSNPN and CDR2 SVGIG (reference sequence). CDR3 coding DNA: TGTGCCTGGCACCCAACGGTGACAGTGTCCTATGGCTACACCATC. This gives the protein CAWHPTVTVSYGYTI.

Comments on this clonotype: The junction departs from germline at one end; a sequencing error may be responsible. This chain links TRBV29-1 with TRBJ2-1, with no clear D. From germline, CDR1 is SQVTM and CDR2 ANQGSEA. The CDR3 length is 14 residues. In nucleotides, the CDR3 is TGCAGCGTTATGGTTGGGCGGTACTACGATGAGCAGTTCTTC. Residues: CSVMVGRYYDEQFF.

The V and J genes are TRBV29-1 and TRBJ1-5; no clear D. CDR1 is SQVTM and CDR2 is ANQGSEA in the germline V gene. The CDR3 extends over 9 amino acids. The CDR3 DNA follows: TGCAGTGTGTGGGCAGGCGGGCATTTT. Translation: CSVWAGGHF.